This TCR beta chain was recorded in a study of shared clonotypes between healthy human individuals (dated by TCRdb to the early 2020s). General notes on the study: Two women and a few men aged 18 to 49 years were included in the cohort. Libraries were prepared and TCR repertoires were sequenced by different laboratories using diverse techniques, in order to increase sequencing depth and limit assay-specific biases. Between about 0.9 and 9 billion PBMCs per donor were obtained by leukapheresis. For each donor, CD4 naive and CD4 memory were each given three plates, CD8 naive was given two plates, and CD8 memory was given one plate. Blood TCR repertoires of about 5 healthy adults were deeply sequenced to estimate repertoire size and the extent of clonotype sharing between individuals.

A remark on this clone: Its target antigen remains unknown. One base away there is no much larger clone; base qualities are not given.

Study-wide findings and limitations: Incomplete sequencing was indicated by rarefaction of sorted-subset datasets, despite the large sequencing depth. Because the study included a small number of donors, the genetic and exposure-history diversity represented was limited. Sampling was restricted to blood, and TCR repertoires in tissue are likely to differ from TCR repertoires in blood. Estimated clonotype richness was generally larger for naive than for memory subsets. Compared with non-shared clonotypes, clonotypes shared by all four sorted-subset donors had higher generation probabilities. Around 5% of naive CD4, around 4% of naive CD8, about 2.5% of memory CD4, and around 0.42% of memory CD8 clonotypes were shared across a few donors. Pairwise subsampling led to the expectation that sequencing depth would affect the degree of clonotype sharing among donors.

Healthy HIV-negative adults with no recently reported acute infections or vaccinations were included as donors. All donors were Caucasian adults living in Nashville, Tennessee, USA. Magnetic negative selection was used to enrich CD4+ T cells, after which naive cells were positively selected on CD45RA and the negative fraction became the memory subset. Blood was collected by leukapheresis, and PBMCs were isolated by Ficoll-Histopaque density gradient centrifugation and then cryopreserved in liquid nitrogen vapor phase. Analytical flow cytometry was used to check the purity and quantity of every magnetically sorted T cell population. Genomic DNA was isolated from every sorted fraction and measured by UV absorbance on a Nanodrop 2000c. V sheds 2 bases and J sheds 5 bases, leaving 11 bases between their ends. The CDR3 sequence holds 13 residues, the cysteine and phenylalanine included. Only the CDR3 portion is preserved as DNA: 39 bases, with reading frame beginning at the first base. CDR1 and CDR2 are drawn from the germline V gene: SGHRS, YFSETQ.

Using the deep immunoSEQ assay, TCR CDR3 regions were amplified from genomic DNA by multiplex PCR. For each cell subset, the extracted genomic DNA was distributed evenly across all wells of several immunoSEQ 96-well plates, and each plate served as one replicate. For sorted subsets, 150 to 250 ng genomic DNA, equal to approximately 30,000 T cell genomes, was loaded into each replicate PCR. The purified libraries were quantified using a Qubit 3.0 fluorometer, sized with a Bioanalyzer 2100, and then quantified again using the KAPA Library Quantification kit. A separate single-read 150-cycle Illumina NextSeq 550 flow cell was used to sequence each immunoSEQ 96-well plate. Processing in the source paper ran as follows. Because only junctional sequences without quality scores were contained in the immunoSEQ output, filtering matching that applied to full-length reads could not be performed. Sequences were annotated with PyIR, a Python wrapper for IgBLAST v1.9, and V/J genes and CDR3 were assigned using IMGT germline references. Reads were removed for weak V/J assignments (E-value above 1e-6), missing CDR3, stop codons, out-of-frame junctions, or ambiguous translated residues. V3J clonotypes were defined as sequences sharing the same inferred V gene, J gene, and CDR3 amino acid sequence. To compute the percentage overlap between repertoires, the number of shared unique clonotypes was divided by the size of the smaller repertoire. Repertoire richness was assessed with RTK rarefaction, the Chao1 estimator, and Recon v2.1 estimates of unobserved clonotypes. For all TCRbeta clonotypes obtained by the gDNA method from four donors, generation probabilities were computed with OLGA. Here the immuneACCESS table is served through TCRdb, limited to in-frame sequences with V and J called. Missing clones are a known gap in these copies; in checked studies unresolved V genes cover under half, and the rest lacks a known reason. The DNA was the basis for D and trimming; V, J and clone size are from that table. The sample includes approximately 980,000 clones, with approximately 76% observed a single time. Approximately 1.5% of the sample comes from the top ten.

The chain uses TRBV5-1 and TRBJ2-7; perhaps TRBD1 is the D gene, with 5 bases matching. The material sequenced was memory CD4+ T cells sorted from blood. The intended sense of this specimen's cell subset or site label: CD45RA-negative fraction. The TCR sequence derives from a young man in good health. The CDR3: CASSFQGYDEQYF. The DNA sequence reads TGCGCCAGCAGCTTTCAGGGATATGACGAGCAGTACTTC.